The 11 T cell receptor beta chains below all came from one sample that was sequenced in a study of PD-L1 blockade in urothelial cancer listed by TCRdb under 2017. What the time point label conveys for this sample: pretreatment peripheral blood. Receptor libraries were prepared by the immunoSEQ multiplex PCR assay. TCRdb mirrors the immuneACCESS table, restricted to in-frame sequences. Some clones are absent from its copies; in checked studies, under half trace to an unresolved V gene, and the reason for the others is unknown. Present in this sample are tens of thousands of clones, roughly 89% of which were seen just once. The top ten clones comprise about 1.7% of the sample. The input for sequencing was PBMCs, taken around atezolizumab (anti-PD-L1) treatment. The source is a man between 60 and 75 years old with urothelial cancer.

The sample holds a few counts of this clone. The chain couples TRBV30 to TRBJ2-1; possibly TRBD1 for D (5 bases). The CDR3 contains 12 residues. Trimming cost V 3 bases and J 7 bases, with 10 bases left between them. Germline-derived CDR1 and CDR2 are GTSNPN and SVGIG (reference sequence). CDR3 nucleotides: TGTGCCTGGAGGGGGCCTACGAATGAGCAGTTCTTC. Translated, it gives CAWRGPTNEQFF. Full variable domain (rest looked up from reference TRBV30 and TRBJ2-1): SQTIHQWPATLVQPVGSPLSLECTVEGTSNPNLYWYRQAAGRGLQLLFYSVGIGQISSEVPQNLSASRPQDRQFILSSKKLLLSDSGFYLCAWRGPTNEQFFGPGTRLTVL.

V and J are TRBV9 and TRBJ2-1; D remains unclear. Germline loops: CDR1 SGDLS, CDR2 YYNGEE. This CDR3 has 15 residues. V shed 0 bases and J shed 2 bases, with 9 bases lying between them. The DNA for the CDR3 is TGTGCCAGCAGCGTAGAGGCGGAAGCCTACAATGAGCAGTTCTTC. This encodes CASSVEAEAYNEQFF.

The chain uses TRBV27 and TRBJ2-7; perhaps TRBD1 as D (5 bases). Germline V gene data show CDR1 as MNHEY and CDR2 as SMNVEV (reference sequence). The CDR3 length is 13 residues. The germline V and J ends were trimmed by 1 base and 2 bases, with 6 bases remaining between them. The CDR3 sequence: CASSLLGPYEQYF. The CDR3 region has the DNA TGTGCCAGCAGTTTATTGGGGCCCTACGAGCAGTACTTC.

This rearrangement joins TRBV12-5 to TRBJ2-5; a possible D gene is TRBD2 (7 bases). Per the germline V gene, CDR1 is LGHNT and CDR2 is FRNRAP. Between the trimmed V and J ends, which lost 1 base and 1 base, there was a span of 13 bases. CDR3 length equals 16 residues. CDR3 region: CASGLGAGAIQETQYF. In DNA form, the CDR3 reads TGTGCTAGTGGTTTGGGTGCGGGGGCGATCCAAGAGACCCAGTACTTC.

The chain has TRBV7-9 and TRBJ1-1; TRBD1 matches 7 bases. The CDR3 is 14 residues long. J was trimmed by 0 bases and V by 3 bases; bases with no gene match: 1. Germline CDR1 and CDR2: SEHNR and FQNEAQ (reference sequence). The CDR3 spells CASSLGQMNTEAFF. CDR3 nucleotides: TGTGCCAGCAGCTTGGGACAGATGAACACTGAAGCTTTCTTT. Based on the CDR3 plus reference TRBV7-9 and TRBJ1-1, the full variable domain is DTGVSQNPRHKITKRGQNVTFRCDPISEHNRLYWYRQTLGQGPEFLTYFQNEAQLEKSRLLSDRFSAERPKGSFSTLEIQRTEQGDSAMYLCASSLGQMNTEAFFGQGTRLTVV.

The V call is TRBV5-1, the J call TRBJ1-2, with 8 bases identical to TRBD1. CDR3 length: 15 residues. V was clipped by 2 bases and J by 6 bases; unmatched bases: 9. Germline CDR1 reads SGHRS; CDR2 reads YFSETQ. DNA for the CDR3: TGCGCCAGCAGCTTAATAGGACAGGGTCCCGATGGCTACACCTTC. Amino acid sequence: CASSLIGQGPDGYTF.

V gene TRBV28 combines with J gene TRBJ2-2; a weak D match, TRBD1 (6 bases). V dropped 6 bases and J dropped 1 base, with 12 bases sitting between them. The CDR3 runs 15 residues. Per germline, CDR1 MDHEN and CDR2 SYDVKM. The CDR3 region has the DNA TGTGCCAGCAGCTATCAGGGGAGGAACACCGGGGAGCTGTTTTTT. Translated, it gives CASSYQGRNTGELFF.

V and J are TRBV5-1 and TRBJ2-1, with 8 bases that match TRBD2. Unmatched junction bases numbered 6, after V lost 0 bases and J lost 7 bases. The CDR3 spans 15 residues. CDR1 and CDR2 from the germline V gene are SGHRS and YFSETQ. CDR3 sequence reads: CASSLERGGTNEQFF. CDR3 DNA sequence: TGCGCCAGCAGCTTGGAACGCGGGGGGACAAATGAGCAGTTCTTC.

The rearrangement links TRBV5-1 to TRBJ1-1, with a tentative D call TRBD1 (6 bases). The V end was cut by 0 bases, the J end by 4 bases, with 7 bases between. The V gene's germline CDR1 is SGHRS and CDR2 YFSETQ. This CDR3 has 13 residues. The CDR3 bases are TGCGCCAGCAGCTTGGAAGGGGGCACTGAAGCTTTCTTT. Its translation is CASSLEGGTEAFF.

V is TRBV5-6 and J is TRBJ2-5; 9 nucleotides match TRBD1. CDR1 is SGHDT and CDR2 is YYEEEE in the germline V gene. V lost 2 bases and J lost 1; bases outside the gene matches: 6. The CDR3 length is 16 residues. CDR3 DNA sequence: TGTGCCAGCAGCTTACCAGGACAGGGGTCCCAAGAGACCCAGTACTTC. Translated: CASSLPGQGSQETQYF. The whole variable domain, filled in from reference TRBV5-6 and TRBJ2-5, reads DAGVTQSPTHLIKTRGQQVTLRCSPKSGHDTVSWYQQALGQGPQFIFQYYEEEERQRGNFPDRFSGHQFPNYSSELNVNALLLGDSALYLCASSLPGQGSQETQYFGPGTRLLVL.

This rearrangement joins TRBV4-1 to TRBJ2-1; 9 nucleotides align to TRBD2. J gave up 4 bases and V 2 bases, and 3 bases lay outside the gene matches. The CDR3 has 15 amino acids. The germline gives CDR1 MGHRA, CDR2 YSYEKL. The chain's CDR3 is CASSQSSGVYNEQFF. The DNA of the CDR3 is TGCGCCAGCAGCCAATCTAGCGGGGTATACAATGAGCAGTTCTTC.